Listed below are T cell receptor beta chains from one sample, sequenced in a study of cytomegalovirus exposure and HLA in healthy donors. Measured with immunoSEQ multiplex PCR; TCRdb has only the in-frame clones, and not every one. The data contain 200,000 to 250,000 clones, 76% of them singletons. Sequencing input: PBMCs. These receptors were obtained from a man in his late teens or twenties in good health and CMV-seronegative. Both conserved end residues are part of each CDR3. Fields, in order: V gene, clone size, J gene, D gene, CDR3 DNA, CDR3 protein. D genes are given only for firm matches. Size is stated for part of the rows, as once, few or many counts, or as a class when the clone is expanded.

V gene: TRBV30; clone size: -; J gene: TRBJ2-7; D gene: TRBD1; CDR3 DNA: TGTGCCTGGAATCCGGGACAGGGCAACGAGCAGTACTTC; CDR3 protein: CAWNPGQGNEQYF
V gene: TRBV30; clone size: -; J gene: TRBJ2-7; D gene: -; CDR3 DNA: TGTGCCTGGAAAAGAGGTCCCCTCTACGAGCAGTACTTC; CDR3 protein: CAWKRGPLYEQYF
V gene: TRBV11-1; clone size: once; J gene: TRBJ2-2; D gene: TRBD2; CDR3 DNA: TGTGCCAGCAGTTCACTCGTCGTTATAGCGGGAGATCCCGGGGAGCTGTTTTTT; CDR3 protein: CASSSLVVIAGDPGELFF
V gene: TRBV18; clone size: -; J gene: TRBJ2-3; D gene: TRBD2; CDR3 DNA: TGTGCCAGCTCATCTAGCGGGAGCTGGGATACGCAGTATTTT; CDR3 protein: CASSSSGSWDTQYF
V gene: TRBV6-1; clone size: -; J gene: TRBJ1-5; D gene: TRBD1; CDR3 DNA: TGTGCCAGCAGCCGGACAGGGGCTAGCAATCAGCCCCAGCATTTT; CDR3 protein: CASSRTGASNQPQHF
V gene: TRBV5-5; clone size: -; J gene: TRBJ1-1; D gene: -; CDR3 DNA: TGTGCCAGCAGCTTGGCAGGGATGAACACTGAAGCTTTCTTT; CDR3 protein: CASSLAGMNTEAFF
V gene: TRBV7-9; clone size: once; J gene: TRBJ2-7; D gene: -; CDR3 DNA: TGTGCCAGCAGCTTAAGAGAGGGCTACGAGCAGTACTTC; CDR3 protein: CASSLREGYEQYF
V gene: TRBV12-5; clone size: -; J gene: TRBJ1-5; D gene: -; CDR3 DNA: TGTGCTAGTGGCGCTCCCCAGGTTCCCATCAATCAGCCCCAGCATTTT; CDR3 protein: CASGAPQVPINQPQHF
V gene: TRBV4-2; clone size: -; J gene: TRBJ2-3; D gene: TRBD2; CDR3 DNA: TGTGCCAGCAGCCAAGATCTTCCTAGCGGGATTGTGGATACGCAGTATTTT; CDR3 protein: CASSQDLPSGIVDTQYF
V gene: TRBV29-1; clone size: -; J gene: TRBJ2-1; D gene: -; CDR3 DNA: TGCAGCGTTGCACAGGTCAGCTCCTACAATGAGCAGTTCTTC; CDR3 protein: CSVAQVSSYNEQFF
V gene: TRBV5-4; clone size: -; J gene: TRBJ2-1; D gene: -; CDR3 DNA: TGTGCCAGCAGCGGGAACAGCTGGGTTAGCGCGGTGAAGCACAATGAGCAGTTCTTC; CDR3 protein: CASSGNSWVSAVKHNEQFF
V gene: TRBV10-3; clone size: -; J gene: TRBJ1-6; D gene: TRBD1; CDR3 DNA: TGTGCCATCAGTGGGCAGGGGGATTTGTCACCCCTCCACTTT; CDR3 protein: CAISGQGDLSPLHF
V gene: TRBV6-5; clone size: -; J gene: TRBJ1-3; D gene: -; CDR3 DNA: TGTGCCAGCAGTTCCGGGACTCGCTCTGGAAACACCATATATTTT; CDR3 protein: CASSSGTRSGNTIYF
V gene: TRBV5-1; clone size: -; J gene: TRBJ2-7; D gene: TRBD2; CDR3 DNA: TGCGCCAGCAGCTCGTCGAATCCTAGCGGGTCTTCCTACGAGCAGTACTTC; CDR3 protein: CASSSSNPSGSSYEQYF
V gene: TRBV5-1; clone size: -; J gene: TRBJ1-5; D gene: -; CDR3 DNA: TGCGCCAGCAGCCTTTCGGGTTATAGCAATCAGCCCCAGCATTTT; CDR3 protein: CASSLSGYSNQPQHF
V gene: TRBV7-9; clone size: -; J gene: TRBJ2-7; D gene: -; CDR3 DNA: TGTGCCAGCAGCTTAGTGTCCGGGGTCCGACCTAGGGTGCAGTACTTC; CDR3 protein: CASSLVSGVRPRVQYF
V gene: TRBV4-1; clone size: once; J gene: TRBJ2-7; D gene: TRBD2; CDR3 DNA: TGCGCCAGCAGCCAAGTGGCGGGGCGGGAGATCTACGAGCAGTACTTC; CDR3 protein: CASSQVAGREIYEQYF
V gene: TRBV9; clone size: -; J gene: TRBJ2-7; D gene: TRBD2; CDR3 DNA: TGTGCCAGCAGCGTAGAACTAGCGAGCTACGAGCAGTACTTC; CDR3 protein: CASSVELASYEQYF